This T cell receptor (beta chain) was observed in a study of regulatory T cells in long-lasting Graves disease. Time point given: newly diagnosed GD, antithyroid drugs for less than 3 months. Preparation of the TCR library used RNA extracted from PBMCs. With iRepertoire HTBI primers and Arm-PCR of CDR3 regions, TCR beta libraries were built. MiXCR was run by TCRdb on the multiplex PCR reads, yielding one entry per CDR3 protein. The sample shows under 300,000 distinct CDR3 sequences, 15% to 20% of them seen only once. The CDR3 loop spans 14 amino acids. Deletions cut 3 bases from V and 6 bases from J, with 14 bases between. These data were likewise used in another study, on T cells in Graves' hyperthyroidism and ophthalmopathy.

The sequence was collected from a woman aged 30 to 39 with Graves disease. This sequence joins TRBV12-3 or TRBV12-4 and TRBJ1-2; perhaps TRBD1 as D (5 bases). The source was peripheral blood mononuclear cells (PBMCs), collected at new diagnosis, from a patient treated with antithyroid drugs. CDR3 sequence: CASSFAGSFDGYTF. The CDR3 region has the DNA TGTGCCAGCAGTTTTGCAGGGTCATTTGATGGCTACACCTTC.